In this sample, the clone carrying this TCR beta chain turned up once. What it binds is unknown. The CDR3 is 13 amino acids. CDR1 and CDR2 from the germline V gene are MDHEN and SYDVKM. V was shortened by 5 bases and J by 6 bases, with 11 bases between the two germline ends. This sample is part of a study of beta chain features in type 1 diabetes. Findings of the study overall: Shorter TCRB CDR3s, moderately but significantly so, marked every one of the four CD4+ subsets in Type 1 diabetes patients. A closer apparent resemblance between naive, central memory and Treg TCRB repertoires was seen in patients than in healthy donors.

The isolated RNA, all of it, was reverse transcribed, so expressed TCRB transcripts were what got sequenced. Sequencing was performed with immunoSEQ multiplex PCR; in TCRdb, only in-frame clones are kept and a portion is missing. Here the sample spans some 150,000 clones, about 44% being singletons. This chain connects TRBV28 to TRBJ2-1, with D unclear. This receptor was taken from a man between 18 and 29 years old in good health. The sample consisted of Tregs from blood. CDR3 protein: CASSLLVGNEQFF. The DNA for the CDR3 is TGTGCCAGCAGTCTGCTAGTCGGCAATGAGCAGTTCTTC.